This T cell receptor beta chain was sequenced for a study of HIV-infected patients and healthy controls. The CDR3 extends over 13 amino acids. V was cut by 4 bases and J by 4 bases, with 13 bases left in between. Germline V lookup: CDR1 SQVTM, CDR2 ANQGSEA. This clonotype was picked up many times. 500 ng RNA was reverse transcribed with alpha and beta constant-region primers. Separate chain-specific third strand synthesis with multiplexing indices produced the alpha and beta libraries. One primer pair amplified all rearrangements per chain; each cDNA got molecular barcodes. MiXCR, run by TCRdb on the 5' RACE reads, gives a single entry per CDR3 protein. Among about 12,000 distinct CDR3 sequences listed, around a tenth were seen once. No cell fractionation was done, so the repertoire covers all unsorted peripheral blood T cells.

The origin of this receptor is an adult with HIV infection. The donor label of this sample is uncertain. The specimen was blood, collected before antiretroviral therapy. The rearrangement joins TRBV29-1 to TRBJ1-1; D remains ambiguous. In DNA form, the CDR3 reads TGCAGCGTTGCGGCAGGTCACGGCACTGAAGCTTTCTTT. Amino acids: CSVAAGHGTEAFF.